These 6 T cell receptor beta chains were sequenced from one sample in a study of T cell changes during pregnancy in multiple sclerosis. The data were produced by immunoSEQ multiplex PCR, yet TCRdb's version contains in-frame clones alone and is incomplete. The sample shows some 77,000 clones, around 89% of them seen only once. The sample was peripheral blood, taken before pregnancy. The receptors come from a female donor with multiple sclerosis, enrolled in a pregnancy study.

This clone was seen only a few times. The V and J genes are TRBV4-1 and TRBJ2-5, with 8 bases matching TRBD2. Germline CDR1 reads MGHRA; CDR2 reads YSYEKL. J gave up 5 bases and V 3 bases, and 11 bases lay outside the gene matches. CDR3 length equals 16 residues. The CDR3 spells CASSHAPREVRETQYF. For the CDR3, the DNA is TGCGCCAGCAGCCACGCCCCGCGGGAGGTCAGGGAGACCCAGTACTTC.

The J gene is TRBJ1-2, the V gene TRBV6-5; 8 nucleotides align to TRBD1. Germline CDR1 and CDR2: MNHEY and SVGAGI. The CDR3 contains 14 residues. The V segment lost 7 bases and the J segment 8 bases; nucleotides outside the gene matches: 12. The chain's CDR3 is CASTSLDRVGGYTF. In DNA form, the CDR3 reads TGTGCCAGCACCTCCTTGGACAGGGTCGGGGGCTACACCTTC.

The chain joins TRBV7-3 to TRBJ2-2; no clear D gene. V lost 5 bases and J lost 3, with 7 bases in between. The germline V gene has CDR1 SGHTA and CDR2 FQGTGA. The CDR3 loop spans 13 amino acids. Written as DNA, the CDR3 is TGTGCCAGCAGCCCCTCCCACACCGGGGAGCTGTTTTTT. It codes for CASSPSHTGELFF.

Regarding this clone: One end of the junction fails to match germline, which may point to a read error. V and J are TRBV7-9 and TRBJ1-2, with TRBD1 as a possible D gene (6 bases). CDR1 is SEHNR and CDR2 is FQNEAQ in the germline V gene (reference sequence). CDR3 size: 14 residues. This CDR3 is CASSLTLGAPSGTF. CDR3 coding DNA: TGTGCCAGCAGCTTAACCCTGGGGGCCCCCAGCGGGACTTTC.

In nucleotides, the CDR3 is TGTGCCAGCAGCTTAGGGGGCCCCTACGAGCAGTACTTC. Residues: CASSLGGPYEQYF. The rearrangement joins TRBV5-6 to TRBJ2-7, with 7 bases fitting TRBD1. This CDR3 comprises 13 residues. V shed 2 bases and J 2 bases; nucleotides not matched to a gene: 1. Looked up from germline, CDR1 is SGHDT and CDR2 is YYEEEE.

This clone was found once. V gene TRBV27 combines with J gene TRBJ1-5, with D unresolved. The germline V and J ends were trimmed by 6 bases and 3 bases, with 21 bases remaining between them. From germline, CDR1 is MNHEY and CDR2 SMNVEV (reference sequence). CDR3 length: 17 residues. The CDR3 DNA follows: TGTGCCAGCAGCCCCTGGCAGGTTTGGTCCCCCAATCAGCCCCAGCATTTT. Translation: CASSPWQVWSPNQPQHF.